The 16 T cell receptor beta chains below come from one sample, sequenced in a study of a mutant IDH1 vaccine in newly diagnosed glioma. These receptors have no known antigen. Time point specified: week 11, during vaccination. All doses held 300 ug of mutant IDH1 20-mer peptide, with topical imiquimod. Using immunoSEQ multiplex PCR, the repertoire was profiled, and TCRdb retains in-frame clones only, with some absent. The repertoire consists of about 30,000 clones, with roughly three quarters occurring once and the leading ten covering around 26%. The source was PBMCs, collected from a glioma patient whose treatment included an IDH1 peptide vaccine. The receptors were gathered from a young man with glioma.

The CDR3 DNA sequence: TGTGCCTGGAGTGACCGACCGCACGAGCAGTACTTC. Encoded protein: CAWSDRPHEQYF. The chain joins TRBV30 to TRBJ2-7; D call uncertain. Trimming stripped 1 base from V and 5 bases from J, with 9 bases between. In germline, CDR1 is GTSNPN, CDR2 SVGIG (reference sequence). The CDR3 has 12 amino acids.

The CDR3 region has the DNA TGCGCCAGCTCCCGAGGACGGGATACGCAGTATTTT. As protein: CASSRGRDTQYF. The chain carries TRBV10-2 and TRBJ2-3, with no clear D. Germline values: CDR1 WSHSY, CDR2 SAAADI. The CDR3 covers 12 residues. The V and J ends lost 8 bases and 6 bases respectively, with 12 bases between them.

V gene TRBV4-3 combines with J gene TRBJ1-4; D gene ambiguous. The V and J ends lost 0 bases and 0 bases respectively, with 11 bases between them. CDR1 is LGHNA and CDR2 is YSLEER in the germline V gene. CDR3 length: 17 amino acids. The CDR3 here is CASSQDVVGTTNEKLFF. As DNA, the CDR3 is TGCGCCAGCAGCCAAGATGTGGTGGGCACAACTAATGAAAAACTGTTTTTT.

This clone came up a few times. The chain is built from TRBV2 and TRBJ1-1; unclear D gene. The CDR3 consists of 11 residues. The germline V and J ends were trimmed by 1 base and 11 bases, with 8 bases remaining between them. Germline CDR1 reads SNHLY; CDR2 reads FYNNEI. The CDR3 DNA sequence: TGTGCCAGCAGTGAAGATAAGAGGGCTTTCTTT. It specifies CASSEDKRAFF.

The chain is built from TRBV4-3 and TRBJ2-5; D perhaps matches TRBD2 (6 bases). This CDR3 is 16 amino acids long. Trimming removed 0 bases at V and 4 bases at J, with 15 bases between. CDR1 and CDR2 (germline): LGHNA, YSLEER. Written as DNA, the CDR3 is TGCGCCAGCAGCCAAGATCCCGGGGGTAGCGGAGAGACCCAGTACTTC. Amino acids: CASSQDPGGSGETQYF.

The rearrangement joins TRBV29-1 to TRBJ1-1, with 9 bases matching TRBD1. The CDR3 has 14 amino acids. The V segment lost 5 bases and the J segment 1 base; nucleotides outside the gene matches: 5. CDR1 is SQVTM and CDR2 is ANQGSEA in the germline V gene. The CDR3 coding sequence is TGCAGCGTTACGACAGGGGGTGAGAACACTGAAGCTTTCTTT. It specifies CSVTTGGENTEAFF.

The chain joins TRBV19 to TRBJ1-2, with D hard to call. The CDR3 consists of 15 residues. Germline values: CDR1 LNHDA, CDR2 SQIVND (reference sequence). V was pared by 3 bases and J by 5 bases, with 16 bases between. Here the CDR3 reads CASSILAGDRYGYTF. DNA of the CDR3: TGTGCCAGTAGTATCTTGGCAGGCGACCGGTATGGCTACACCTTC.

The rearrangement joins TRBV6-1 to TRBJ1-1; D gene uncertain. Deletions cut 5 bases from V and 1 base from J, with 11 bases between. CDR1 and CDR2 from the germline V gene are MNHNS and SASEGT. The CDR3 is made up of 14 amino acids. This chain's CDR3 is CASSPWVENTEAFF. As DNA, the CDR3 is TGTGCCAGCAGTCCCTGGGTGGAGAACACTGAAGCTTTCTTT.

CDR3 nucleotide sequence: TGTGCCAGTAGTAAGTCTGGGGCAGGGAAGGGTCAGCCCCAGCATTTT. Amino acid sequence: CASSKSGAGKGQPQHF. This chain joins TRBV19 and TRBJ1-5; tentatively, D is TRBD1 (5 bases). CDR3 length: 16 residues. Germline-derived CDR1 and CDR2 are LNHDA and SQIVND (reference sequence). The V end was cut by 4 bases, the J end by 6 bases, with 19 bases between.

This chain connects TRBV10-3 to TRBJ1-2; D perhaps matches TRBD1 (6 bases). Per the germline V gene, CDR1 is ENHRY and CDR2 is SYGVKD. Trimming stripped 0 bases from V and 3 bases from J, with 17 bases between. The CDR3 totals 17 residues. CDR3 in DNA: TGTGCCATCAGTGAGTCTCCAAGGGCCACAGGGCACTATGGCTACACCTTC. As protein: CAISESPRATGHYGYTF.

The chain has TRBV7-2 and TRBJ2-5; 9 positions match TRBD2. Germline V gene lookup returns CDR1 SGHTA and CDR2 FQGNSA. J lost 9 bases, V lost 4 bases, and 21 bases had no gene match. This CDR3 has 18 amino acids. Here the CDR3 DNA reads TGTGCCAGCAGCTCCCAAGGAGCGGGGGGCCTCGGAGGTGTGGCCCAGTACTTC. It encodes CASSSQGAGGLGGVAQYF.

The chain has TRBV5-1 and TRBJ1-1, with TRBD1 as a possible D gene (5 bases). CDR3 length: 13 residues. Between the trimmed V and J ends, which lost 5 bases and 6 bases, there was a span of 14 bases. In germline, CDR1 is SGHRS, CDR2 YFSETQ. Written as DNA, the CDR3 is TGCGCCAGCAGGAAACTCGACAGTGCTGAAGCTTTCTTT. Encoded protein: CASRKLDSAEAFF.

This rearrangement joins TRBV5-5 to TRBJ1-1; D is unclear. V lost 2 bases, J lost 1 base, and 6 bases lay in between. In germline, CDR1 is SGHKS, CDR2 YYEKEE (reference sequence). The CDR3 runs to 13 residues. The CDR3 spells CASSFSTNTEAFF. The DNA for the CDR3 is TGTGCCAGCAGCTTTAGCACGAACACTGAAGCTTTCTTT.

The chain combines TRBV4-1 with TRBJ1-2; the D is unclear. Trimming took off 3 bases at V and 4 bases at J, with 15 bases between the two ends. The germline CDR1 and CDR2 sequences are MGHRA and YSYEKL. The CDR3 extends over 15 amino acids. The DNA for the CDR3 is TGCGCCAGCAGCCATCAAAATACAGCCTCCTATGGCTACACCTTC. Amino acid sequence: CASSHQNTASYGYTF.

This chain joins TRBV29-1 and TRBJ1-1, with D uncertain. Germline-derived CDR1 and CDR2 are SQVTM and ANQGSEA. The CDR3 is made up of 12 amino acids. V lost 5 bases to trimming and J lost 3 bases, with 10 bases between them. The CDR3 DNA reads TGCAGCGTTTACCCCGATCACACTGAAGCTTTCTTT. Protein: CSVYPDHTEAFF.

CDR3 DNA: TGCGCCAGCAGCCCGACAGGGGGTCGTACTGAAGCTTTCTTT. It specifies CASSPTGGRTEAFF. This rearrangement joins TRBV5-1 to TRBJ1-1; 9 bases are a match to TRBD1. The CDR3 spans 14 residues. Per germline, CDR1 SGHRS and CDR2 YFSETQ. Trimming cost V 4 bases and J 5 bases; bases outside gene matches: 6.